The 20 T cell receptor beta chains below come from one sample, sequenced in a study of CD8 T cells in ankylosing spondylitis. MiXCR, run by TCRdb on the 5' RACE reads, gives a single entry per CDR3 protein. This table holds roughly 240,000 distinct CDR3 sequences, 7% to 10% found once. The material sequenced was blood, either unsorted or a sorted T cell fraction (not recorded which). Source of these receptors: a female donor with ankylosing spondylitis or in good health (not recorded which).

The chain joins TRBV29-1 to TRBJ2-1; perhaps TRBD2 as D (6 bases). CDR3 length: 14 residues. Germline-derived CDR1 and CDR2 are SQVTM and ANQGSEA. Trimming shortened V by 7 bases and J by 9 bases, and 22 bases separated the two germline ends. CDR3 protein: CSGKSGTADGEQFF. CDR3 in DNA: TGCAGCGGCAAATCCGGGACTGCCGACGGTGAGCAGTTCTTC.

This clonotype was counted at least ten times. V gene TRBV5-1 combines with J gene TRBJ2-3; TRBD1 might be the D (5 bases). From germline, CDR1 is SGHRS and CDR2 YFSETQ. The CDR3 consists of 16 residues. V was pared by 5 bases and J by 0 bases, with 16 bases between. The CDR3 DNA follows: TGCGCCAGCAGGACAGTACCCACCCCTAGCACAGATACGCAGTATTTT. This encodes CASRTVPTPSTDTQYF.

This clonotype was recorded at least ten times. The genes are TRBV6-6 and TRBJ2-3; D is unclear. CDR1 is MNHNY, CDR2 SVGAGI, per germline (reference sequence). This CDR3 is 13 amino acids long. V dropped 2 bases and J dropped 4 bases, with 7 bases sitting between them. The DNA for the CDR3 is TGTGCCAGCAGTTACCCCCCGCCAGATACGCAGTATTTT. Its protein is CASSYPPPDTQYF.

This clonotype showed up many times. V and J are TRBV29-1 and TRBJ2-2; D uncertain. The V end was cut by 4 bases, the J end by 2 bases, with 5 bases between. The CDR3 is 12 residues long. The germline gives CDR1 SQVTM, CDR2 ANQGSEA. The CDR3 loop reads CSVGANTGELFF. DNA of the CDR3: TGCAGCGTTGGGGCCAACACCGGGGAGCTGTTTTTT.

This clonotype has a count of ten or more. The CDR3 DNA is TGCAGTGCTAATTCCGGGAGGGGGGACTACAATGAGCAGTTCTTC. Protein sequence: CSANSGRGDYNEQFF. The V gene is TRBV20-1, the J gene TRBJ2-1; TRBD2 agrees at 8 bases. The CDR3 has 15 residues. V trimming: 4 bases; J trimming: 3 bases; junction bases outside the gene matches: 8. Germline CDR1 reads DFQATT; CDR2 reads SNEGSKA (reference sequence).

This clonotype was recorded at least ten times. The chain recombines TRBV10-3 with TRBJ1-2; the match to TRBD1 covers 10 bases. V lost 10 bases, J lost 8 bases, and 7 bases stayed unmatched. The CDR3 is 12 residues long. Germline V gene data show CDR1 as ENHRY and CDR2 as SYGVKD. The CDR3 here is CASLDRGRGYTF. The CDR3 region has the DNA TGTGCCAGCCTTGACAGGGGGCGAGGCTACACCTTC.

This clonotype came up many times. The V gene is TRBV29-1, the J gene TRBJ2-1; no clear D gene. The CDR3 runs to 10 residues. Trimming removed 7 bases at V and 5 bases at J, with 6 bases between. CDR1 and CDR2 from the germline V gene are SQVTM and ANQGSEA. CDR3 protein: CSGAHNEQFF. CDR3 nucleotide sequence: TGCAGCGGCGCCCACAATGAGCAGTTCTTC.

This clonotype has a count of ten or more. The chain carries TRBV12-3 or TRBV12-4 and TRBJ1-3; D remains unclear. Between the trimmed V and J ends, which lost 0 bases and 1 base, there was a span of 10 bases. The CDR3 sequence is 16 residues long. The CDR3 DNA follows: TGTGCCAGCAGTTTAGCTGGTAGGACTTCTGGAAACACCATATATTTT. Its protein product is CASSLAGRTSGNTIYF.

The sample holds many counts of this clonotype. The V and J genes are TRBV3-1 and TRBJ2-5, with D unclear. In germline, CDR1 is LGHDT, CDR2 YNNKEL (reference sequence). CDR3 length: 14 amino acids. Trimming removed 0 bases from V and 9 bases from J, with 14 bases in between. The CDR3 loop reads CASSQDQARRSQYF. DNA of the CDR3: TGTGCCAGCAGCCAAGATCAGGCCCGGCGGTCCCAGTACTTC.

This clonotype was seen many times. The gene calls are TRBV7-2 and TRBJ2-3, with D possibly being TRBD2 (6 bases). The germline gives CDR1 SGHTA, CDR2 FQGNSA. With 5 bases removed from V and 2 bases from J, the gap between germline ends came to 14 bases. This CDR3 comprises 15 residues. The CDR3 loop is CASSPQAGLTDTQYF. In DNA, the CDR3 is TGTGCCAGCAGCCCTCAAGCGGGCCTCACAGATACGCAGTATTTT.

This clonotype was seen repeatedly, ten times or more. The CDR3 coding sequence is TGTGCCACCAGCAGCCGGGACAGGGTATTCAATGAGCAGTTCTTC. It translates to CATSSRDRVFNEQFF. The chain is built from TRBV15 and TRBJ2-1; TRBD1 agrees at 9 bases. The CDR3 consists of 15 residues. Per germline, CDR1 LNHNV and CDR2 YYDKDF (reference sequence). V trimming: 3 bases; J trimming: 6 bases; junction bases outside the gene matches: 6.

This clonotype was found many times. V usage is TRBV7-2 and J usage is TRBJ1-2; D is unclear. Germline V gene sequence: CDR1 SGHTA, CDR2 FQGNSA. CDR3 length: 13 amino acids. The ends were cut back, 2 bases at V and 8 bases at J, with 12 bases in the middle. Written as DNA, the CDR3 is TGTGCCAGCAGCTTAACGGGATCAAGAGGCTACACCTTC. It specifies CASSLTGSRGYTF.

V usage is TRBV20-1 and J usage is TRBJ2-3; 14 nucleotides agree with TRBD2. CDR1 is DFQATT, CDR2 SNEGSKA, per germline (reference sequence). CDR3 length equals 18 residues. The junction had 11 bases not matched to a gene; V was cut back by 3 bases and J by 3 bases. The CDR3 DNA reads as TGCAGTGCTAGGAGTGTAGGGGGACTAGCGGGAGTGACAGATACGCAGTATTTT. Its protein is CSARSVGGLAGVTDTQYF.

Of note for this clonotype: This clone may be a read error of a much larger clone one base away. CDR3 loop: CASSLGTINRGQPDTQYF. In DNA, the CDR3 is TGTGCCAGCAGCTTAGGCACAATTAATAGGGGACAGCCAGATACGCAGTATTTT. The rearrangement joins TRBV11-3 to TRBJ2-3, with 7 bases matching TRBD1. The CDR3 is 18 residues long. Unmatched junction bases numbered 14, after V lost 1 base and J lost 4 bases. Germline V gene lookup returns CDR1 SGHNT and CDR2 YENEEA.

With regard to this clonotype: A much larger clone sits a single nucleotide away, making a read error possible. The chain recombines TRBV28 with TRBJ2-3; a weak D match, TRBD2 (6 bases). The CDR3 is made up of 12 amino acids. Per germline, CDR1 MDHEN and CDR2 SYDVKM. The CDR3 here is CACSPTRRTQYF. CDR3 nucleotide sequence: TGTGCCTGCAGTCCGACTAGGAGGACGCAGTATTTT.

As for this clonotype: This could be a read error, since a much larger clone is one nucleotide away. The final CDR3 position lacks the conserved phenylalanine or tryptophan, pointing to a likely read error. V usage is TRBV19 and J usage is TRBJ2-1; 7 bases fit TRBD2. CDR3 size: 17 residues. Losses at the gene ends were 5 bases for V and 4 bases for J; bases not matched to a gene: 14. The germline V gene encodes CDR1 LNHDA and CDR2 SQIVND (reference sequence). The CDR3 spells CASSSWEGSRIYNEQFS. The DNA for the CDR3 is TGTGCCAGTAGTTCGTGGGAGGGGAGTAGGATTTACAATGAGCAGTTCTCC.

This clonotype occurred many times. The V and J genes are TRBV7-2 and TRBJ1-6; 8 bases map to TRBD1. V gave up 1 base and J gave up 8 bases; unmatched junction bases: 4. The CDR3 is 15 amino acids. Germline V gives CDR1 SGHTA, CDR2 FQGNSA. The CDR3 loop reads CASSLVGQGHSPLHF. The CDR3 DNA is TGTGCCAGCAGCTTAGTTGGACAGGGTCATTCACCCCTCCACTTT. Full variable domain (rest looked up from reference TRBV7-2 and TRBJ1-6): GAGVSQSPSNKVTEKGKDVELRCDPISGHTALYWYRQSLGQGLEFLIYFQGNSAPDKSGLPSDRFSAERTGGSVSTLTIQRTQQEDSAVYLCASSLVGQGHSPLHFGNGTRLTVT.

This clonotype turned up a few times. The rearrangement uses TRBV7-2 and TRBJ1-2; TRBD1 might be the D (5 bases). The germline V gene has CDR1 SGHTA and CDR2 FQGNSA. The V gene lost 5 bases and the J gene lost 9 bases, with 19 bases spanning the gap. The CDR3 is 14 amino acids. The CDR3 DNA reads as TGTGCCAGCAGCCCCGAAGGCAGGGATAAGAGCTACACCTTC. Translation gives CASSPEGRDKSYTF.

This clonotype was seen ten or more times. This sequence joins TRBV28 and TRBJ1-3; unclear D gene. The CDR3 sequence is 16 residues long. Looked up from germline, CDR1 is MDHEN and CDR2 is SYDVKM. The V and J ends lost 5 bases and 4 bases respectively, with 18 bases between them. CDR3 residues: CASSIGPLLAGNTIYF. In DNA form, the CDR3 reads TGTGCCAGCAGTATCGGGCCTCTGCTTGCGGGAAACACCATATATTTT.

On this clonotype itself: At one end, the junction sequence differs from germline, possibly due to a read error. The chain combines TRBV18 with TRBJ2-7, with D uncertain. Germline loops: CDR1 KGHSH, CDR2 LQKENI. The CDR3 covers 15 residues. CDR3 nucleotides: TGTGCCAGTTCACCGGCGAGACACGGCTCCTACGAGCAGTACTTC. It yields the protein CASSPARHGSYEQYF.